This TCR beta chain comes out of a study of T cells after yellow fever vaccination. Study-wide results and caveats: It was a small share of clonotypes that appeared in both CD4 and CD8 compartments. Peak timing came faster in the weaker secondary response, day 5 versus 15.

Researchers made TCR cDNA using 5'RACE template switching, and this step added a universal primer site and UMIs. TCRdb processed the 5' RACE reads anew with MiXCR; each CDR3 protein has one entry. The sample carries 300,000 to 400,000 distinct CDR3 sequences, around 8.1% recorded once. As concerns this clonotype: Its target is unknown.

Germline V lookup: CDR1 DFQATT, CDR2 SNEGSKA (reference sequence). The V end was cut by 5 bases, the J end by 4 bases, with 20 bases between. There are 15 residues in the CDR3. The sequence derives from a man younger than 35 who received the YFV17D yellow fever vaccine. The source was PBMCs, collected roughly 47 days after the first yellow fever vaccination. J is TRBJ1-2 and V is TRBV20-1; possible D gene TRBD1, 6 bases. CDR3 bases: TGCAGTGCTCCTACCGGGACAACCTTAGGCTATGGCTACACCTTC. It codes for CSAPTGTTLGYGYTF.